This TCR beta chain was retrieved from a study of T cells in tuberculosis. The CDR3 runs to 15 residues. The V and J ends lost 0 bases and 1 base, in that order; junction bases with no gene match: 1. In germline, CDR1 is SGHRS, CDR2 YFSETQ. Measured with immunoSEQ multiplex PCR; TCRdb has only the in-frame clones, and not every one. The sample has about 31,000 clones, 97% seen once; the top ten hold less than 7.5%. The sequence came from a donor between 10 and 29 years old with latent tuberculosis or without tuberculosis infection. This chain links TRBV5-1 with TRBJ2-1; 7 bases are shared with TRBD2. Sample: PBMCs. CDR3 nucleotide sequence: TGCGCCAGCAGCTTGGTGGGAGGGTCCTACAATGAGCAGTTCTTC. This translates into CASSLVGGSYNEQFF.